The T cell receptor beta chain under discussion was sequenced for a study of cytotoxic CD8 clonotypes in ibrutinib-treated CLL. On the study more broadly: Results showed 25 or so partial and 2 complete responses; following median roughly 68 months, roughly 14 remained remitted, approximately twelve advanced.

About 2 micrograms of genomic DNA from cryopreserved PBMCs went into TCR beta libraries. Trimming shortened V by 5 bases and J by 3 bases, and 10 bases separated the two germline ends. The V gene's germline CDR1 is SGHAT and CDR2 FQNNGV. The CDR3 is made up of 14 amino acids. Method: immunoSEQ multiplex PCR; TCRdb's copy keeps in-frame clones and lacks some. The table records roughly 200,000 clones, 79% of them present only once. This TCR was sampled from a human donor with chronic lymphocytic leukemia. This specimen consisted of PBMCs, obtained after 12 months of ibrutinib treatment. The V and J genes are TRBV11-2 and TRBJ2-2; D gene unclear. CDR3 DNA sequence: TGTGCCAGCAGCCCCGCCCCCGACACCGGGGAGCTGTTTTTT. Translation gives CASSPAPDTGELFF.